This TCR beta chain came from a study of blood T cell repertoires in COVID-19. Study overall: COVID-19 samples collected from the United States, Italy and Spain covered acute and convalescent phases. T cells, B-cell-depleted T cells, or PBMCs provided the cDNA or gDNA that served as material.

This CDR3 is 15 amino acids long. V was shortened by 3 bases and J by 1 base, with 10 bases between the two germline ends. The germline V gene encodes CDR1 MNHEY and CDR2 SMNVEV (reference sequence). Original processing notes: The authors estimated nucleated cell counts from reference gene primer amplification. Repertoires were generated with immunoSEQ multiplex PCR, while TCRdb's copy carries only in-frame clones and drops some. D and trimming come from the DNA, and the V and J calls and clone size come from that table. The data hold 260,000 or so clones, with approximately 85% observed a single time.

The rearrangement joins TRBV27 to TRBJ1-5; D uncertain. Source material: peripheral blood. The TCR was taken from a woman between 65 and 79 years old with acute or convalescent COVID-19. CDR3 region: CASSFEYKSNQPQHF. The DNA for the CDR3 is TGTGCCAGCAGTTTTGAGTATAAGAGCAATCAGCCCCAGCATTTT.